The 28 T cell receptor beta chains reported below all come from one sample, sequenced in a study of shared clonotypes between healthy human individuals. Some clones are missing from TCRdb's copy, which holds only in-frame ones; the method was immunoSEQ multiplex PCR. The data show around 1.1 million clones, 60% to 80% seen once. The sample consisted of memory CD4+ T cells from PBMCs. Documented subset: CD45RA-negative fraction. These receptors were collected from a young man in good health. Some clones in this sample may be carry-over from other donors' samples.

The V gene is TRBV9, the J gene TRBJ2-7, with 11 nucleotides matching TRBD2. The CDR3 extends over 15 amino acids. Trimming took 3 bases from V and 5 from J; bases not matched to a gene: 7. The V gene's germline CDR1 is SGDLS and CDR2 YYNGEE. In DNA form, the CDR3 reads TGTGCCAGCAGCGCTCAGACTAGCGGGACGGACGAGCAGTACTTC. Amino acids: CASSAQTSGTDEQYF.

The chain links TRBV7-2 to TRBJ2-7, with 10 nucleotides matching TRBD2. Germline loops: CDR1 SGHTA, CDR2 FQGNSA. The V segment lost 5 bases and the J segment 5 bases; nucleotides outside the gene matches: 15. The length of the CDR3 is 17 residues. CDR3 DNA sequence: TGTGCCAGCAGCATAGAACTAGCGGGGAGTGGGAGGGACGAGCAGTACTTC. Translating it yields CASSIELAGSGRDEQYF.

This rearrangement joins TRBV7-9 to TRBJ2-2, with 11 bases aligning to TRBD1. The germline V gene has CDR1 SEHNR and CDR2 FQNEAQ (reference sequence). The CDR3 contains 17 residues. Trimming took 0 bases from V and 6 from J; bases not matched to a gene: 6. As DNA, the CDR3 is TGTGCCAGCAGCTTAGCGCCGGGACAGGGGGTTCCCGGGGAGCTGTTTTTT. Translated, it gives CASSLAPGQGVPGELFF.

The V call is TRBV27, the J call TRBJ2-1, with 11 bases aligning to TRBD2. From germline, CDR1 is MNHEY and CDR2 SMNVEV (reference sequence). The CDR3 has 17 residues. V was pared by 5 bases and J by 1 base, with 7 bases of the junction left unmatched. The DNA of the CDR3 is TGTGCCAGCAGTCTGCGGAGACTAGCGGGGTCCTACAATGAGCAGTTCTTC. This gives the protein CASSLRRLAGSYNEQFF.

The chain joins TRBV10-3 to TRBJ2-2; D not resolved. Germline V lookup: CDR1 ENHRY, CDR2 SYGVKD. This CDR3 has 15 residues. Trimming took off 8 bases at V and 0 bases at J, with 13 bases between the two ends. CDR3 in amino acids: CAIQKAPPNTGELFF. CDR3 DNA: TGTGCCATCCAGAAGGCTCCTCCGAACACCGGGGAGCTGTTTTTT.

In regard to this clone: The sample has other DNA sequences that encode this CDR3 too. This chain connects TRBV2 to TRBJ1-5; D is unresolved. The germline gives CDR1 SNHLY, CDR2 FYNNEI. This CDR3 is 12 amino acids long. The V end was cut by 9 bases, the J end by 3 bases, with 9 bases between. CDR3 DNA sequence: TGTGCCAGTTCGGGCCCCAATCAGCCCCAGCATTTT. This codes for CASSGPNQPQHF.

V usage is TRBV6-1 and J usage is TRBJ2-1; possibly TRBD1 for D (6 bases). V lost 2 bases and J 4 bases, leaving 12 bases between the germline ends. Germline-derived CDR1 and CDR2 are MNHNS and SASEGT. CDR3 length: 15 amino acids. In DNA, the CDR3 is TGTGCCAGCAGTGAAACCCAGGGGTGGTACAATGAGCAGTTCTTC. As protein: CASSETQGWYNEQFF.

Turning to this clone: At the DNA level, this CDR3 is encoded by other sequences in the same sample as well. The chain employs TRBV5-1 and TRBJ2-7, with D hard to call. The CDR3 is 15 residues long. Germline values: CDR1 SGHRS, CDR2 YFSETQ. The V end was cut by 0 bases, the J end by 1 base, with 11 bases between. The chain's CDR3 is CASSLVSGSSYEQYF. The CDR3, as DNA: TGCGCCAGCAGCTTGGTTTCCGGGTCTTCCTACGAGCAGTACTTC.

The chain joins TRBV18 to TRBJ1-5; tentative D call: TRBD1 (5 bases). The V gene lost 4 bases and the J gene lost 5 bases, with 15 bases spanning the gap. The length of the CDR3 is 15 residues. Germline CDR1 and CDR2: KGHSH and LQKENI. The CDR3 nucleotides are TGTGCCAGCTCACTCCTCGACAGCCCGGATCAGCCCCAGCATTTT. Translation gives CASSLLDSPDQPQHF.

The gene calls are TRBV6-1 and TRBJ2-5; 9 positions match TRBD1. CDR1 and CDR2 (germline): MNHNS, SASEGT. Losses at the gene ends were 0 bases for V and 7 bases for J; bases not matched to a gene: 6. The CDR3 is made up of 15 amino acids. For the CDR3, the DNA is TGTGCCAGCAGTGAAGCGTGGGGACAGGGTGGGACCCAGTACTTC. Amino acid sequence: CASSEAWGQGGTQYF.

This clone appeared a single time. The chain employs TRBV18 and TRBJ1-1; D ambiguous. There are 13 residues in the CDR3. The V gene's germline CDR1 is KGHSH and CDR2 LQKENI. Trimming removed 3 bases at V and 9 bases at J, with 14 bases between. This CDR3 reads CASSPAAWQKAFF. The CDR3 DNA reads as TGTGCCAGCTCACCGGCAGCTTGGCAGAAAGCTTTCTTT. Looking up the rest from reference TRBV18 and TRBJ1-1 gives the full variable domain: NAGVMQNPRHLVRRRGQEARLRCSPMKGHSHVYWYRQLPEEGLKFMVYLQKENIIDESGMPKERFSAEFPKEGPSILRIQQVVRGDSAAYFCASSPAAWQKAFFGQGTRLTVV.

In its sample, this clone was seen many times. Other DNA sequences in this specimen translate into the identical CDR3. The chain recombines TRBV4-1 with TRBJ2-7; the match to TRBD1 covers 9 bases. The CDR3 totals 13 residues. V was pared by 3 bases and J by 5 bases, with 2 bases of the junction left unmatched. The V gene's germline CDR1 is MGHRA and CDR2 YSYEKL. CDR3: CASSQRTGDEQYF. In nucleotides, the CDR3 is TGCGCCAGCAGCCAGAGGACAGGGGACGAGCAGTACTTC.

The chain couples TRBV6-6 to TRBJ2-7; D gene ambiguous. This CDR3 region has 14 residues. The V gene lost 0 bases and the J gene lost 4 bases, with 10 bases spanning the gap. Germline lookup yields CDR1 MNHNY and CDR2 SVGAGI (reference sequence). The CDR3 DNA follows: TGTGCCAGCAGTTACTCGAGTCAGAGTTACGAGCAGTACTTC. Its protein product is CASSYSSQSYEQYF.

The rearrangement joins TRBV12-1 to TRBJ1-4. TRBV12-1 is labeled a pseudogene. The CDR3 consists of 14 residues. DNA for the CDR3: TGTGCCAGCAGTTCCTCCAGTGGTTACGGTGGACTGTTTTTT. Translation gives CASSSSSGYGGLFF.

V usage is TRBV11-2 and J usage is TRBJ2-7; TRBD1 aligns across 7 bases. The germline gives CDR1 SGHAT, CDR2 FQNNGV. The trim removed 4 bases at V and 5 bases at J, leaving 14 bases unmatched. The CDR3 has 16 amino acids. The CDR3 DNA follows: TGTGCCAGCAGCTCACTTGTCAGACAGGGCACTAACGAGCAGTACTTC. It specifies CASSSLVRQGTNEQYF.

This clone was detected many times. This specimen includes other DNA sequences encoding the same CDR3. The chain recombines TRBV2 with TRBJ2-7, with D perhaps TRBD2 (6 bases). V was pared by 3 bases and J by 3 bases, with 6 bases between. The CDR3 runs 12 residues. CDR1 SNHLY and CDR2 FYNNEI come from the germline V gene. Here the CDR3 reads CASSEGGYEQYF. CDR3 sequence (DNA): TGTGCCAGCAGTGAGGGGGGCTACGAGCAGTACTTC. The variable domain in full, with the rest retrieved from reference TRBV2 and TRBJ2-7, is EPEVTQTPSHQVTQMGQEVILRCVPISNHLYFYWYRQILGQKVEFLVSFYNNEISEKSEIFDDQFSVERPDGSNFTLKIRSTKLEDSAMYFCASSEGGYEQYFGPGTRLTVT.

CDR3 sequence reads: CASRGDGQGVRGYTF. The DNA for the CDR3 is TGTGCCAGCAGAGGGGACGGACAGGGGGTAAGGGGCTACACCTTC. The V call is TRBV28, the J call TRBJ1-2; 10 bases are a match to TRBD1. The CDR3 loop spans 15 amino acids. V was pared by 6 bases and J by 8 bases, with 12 bases of the junction left unmatched. CDR1 is MDHEN and CDR2 is SYDVKM in the germline V gene.

In regard to this clone: This sample also contains other DNA sequences that code for the same CDR3. The gene calls are TRBV28 and TRBJ1-4, with D unresolved. Trimming removed 3 bases at V and 4 bases at J, with 0 bases between. From germline, CDR1 is MDHEN and CDR2 SYDVKM. This CDR3 comprises 11 residues. As DNA, the CDR3 is TGTGCCAGCAGTTTTAATGAAAAACTGTTTTTT. Translation: CASSFNEKLFF.

Concerning this clone itself: This CDR3 is also generated by other DNA sequences in the sample. The V call is TRBV6-1, the J call TRBJ1-2, with D tentatively TRBD1 (5 bases). The CDR3 has 12 residues. The germline V gene has CDR1 MNHNS and CDR2 SASEGT. Deletions cut 7 bases from V and 4 bases from J, with 10 bases between. CDR3 sequence reads: CASNRRGYGYTF. The CDR3 bases are TGTGCCAGCAATAGGAGGGGCTATGGCTACACCTTC.

This chain links TRBV6-1 with TRBJ1-2; D gene uncertain. Germline CDR1 and CDR2: MNHNS and SASEGT. V was clipped by 5 bases and J by 8 bases, with 6 bases between them. This CDR3 region has 10 residues. The CDR3 sequence is CASSRVGYTF. The CDR3 nucleotides are TGTGCCAGCAGTAGGGTGGGCTACACCTTC.

V and J are TRBV19 and TRBJ2-2; TRBD2 aligns across 9 bases. V lost 4 bases to trimming and J lost 6 bases; unmatched junction nucleotides: 6. The germline CDR1 and CDR2 sequences are LNHDA and SQIVND (reference sequence). This CDR3 region has 15 residues. The CDR3: CASSTAGGPAGELFF. The CDR3 nucleotides read TGTGCCAGTAGTACTGCGGGAGGGCCGGCCGGGGAGCTGTTTTTT.

The V and J genes are TRBV2 and TRBJ2-2; the D gene is possibly TRBD1 (7 bases). The germline CDR1 and CDR2 sequences are SNHLY and FYNNEI. This CDR3 spans 15 amino acids. Trimming took 5 bases from V and 4 from J, leaving 14 bases between them. The CDR3 DNA is TGTGCCAGCAGTCCTGCAGGGGGAGGCACCGGGGAGCTGTTTTTT. Translating it yields CASSPAGGGTGELFF.

The chain recombines TRBV15 with TRBJ2-6; 12 bases are a match to TRBD1. The CDR3 is 17 residues long. The germline CDR1 and CDR2 sequences are LNHNV and YYDKDF (reference sequence). V shed 9 bases, J shed 3 bases, and the junction held 9 bases outside the gene matches. Here the CDR3 reads CATTRGQGARGANVLTF. In DNA, the CDR3 is TGTGCCACTACCCGGGGACAGGGGGCACGTGGGGCCAACGTCCTGACTTTC.

A word on this clone: This same CDR3 is encoded by further DNA sequences in the sample. The rearrangement links TRBV7-9 to TRBJ2-3, with D uncertain. The CDR3 has 10 residues. Germline V gives CDR1 SEHNR, CDR2 FQNEAQ (reference sequence). Trimming removed 5 bases from V and 6 bases from J, with 3 bases in between. CDR3 sequence reads: CASSPDTQYF. CDR3 bases: TGTGCCAGCAGCCCCGATACGCAGTATTTT.

This clone was detected only a few times. The rearrangement links TRBV7-3 to TRBJ2-7; D may be TRBD1 (7 bases). This CDR3 spans 14 amino acids. Trimming stripped 5 bases from V and 3 bases from J, with 14 bases between. The germline V gene has CDR1 SGHTA and CDR2 FQGTGA. The CDR3 here is CASSLQGGNYEQYF. The CDR3 nucleotides read TGTGCCAGCAGCCTTCAGGGGGGAAACTACGAGCAGTACTTC.

The V call is TRBV5-1, the J call TRBJ2-5; 9 bases fit TRBD1. The germline CDR1 and CDR2 sequences are SGHRS and YFSETQ. V dropped 7 bases and J dropped 5; count of bases not matched to a gene: 6. This CDR3 spans 13 amino acids. CDR3 DNA: TGCGCCAGCGCGGGACAGGGAACGGAGACCCAGTACTTC. Encoded protein: CASAGQGTETQYF.

V gene TRBV4-1 combines with J gene TRBJ2-5; TRBD2 agrees at 7 bases. The V segment lost 0 bases and the J segment 5 bases; nucleotides outside the gene matches: 6. The CDR3 consists of 15 residues. The germline CDR1 and CDR2 sequences are MGHRA and YSYEKL. The CDR3 is CASSQDRRERETQYF. DNA of the CDR3: TGCGCCAGCAGCCAAGATAGGCGGGAGAGGGAGACCCAGTACTTC.

The chain uses TRBV4-1 and TRBJ1-1; D may be TRBD1 (5 bases). The CDR3 covers 17 residues. Trimming cost V 1 base and J 1 base, with 16 bases left between them. In germline, CDR1 is MGHRA, CDR2 YSYEKL. Here the CDR3 DNA reads TGCGCCAGCAGCCAAGGGGGGTCCCCGGCGGGGAACACTGAAGCTTTCTTT. It specifies CASSQGGSPAGNTEAFF.